This TCR beta chain was retrieved from a study of immune reconstitution after stem cell transplant in scleroderma. Germline loops: CDR1 SGHRS, CDR2 YFSETQ. The CDR3 is 14 amino acids. J lost 2 bases, V lost 2 bases, and 3 bases had no gene match. By share, this clonotype counts as medium-sized. Using its own MiXCR run on the RT-PCR reads, TCRdb lists one record per CDR3 protein. This sample yields under 2,000 distinct CDR3 sequences, of which less than 9% are seen a single time; 22% belongs to the top ten. This clonotype was sampled from a male donor with systemic sclerosis. This sequence joins TRBV5-1 and TRBJ2-7; 8 bases map to TRBD1. The sample here was taken before or after autologous hematopoietic stem cell transplantation (not recorded which). CDR3 region: CASSFGTGAYEQYF. CDR3 nucleotides: TGCGCCAGCAGCTTTGGGACAGGCGCCTACGAGCAGTACTTC.